Reported below is one T cell receptor (beta chain). Amplification used 60 Vbeta primers and 13 Jbeta primers. Clones were read by immunoSEQ multiplex PCR, and TCRdb kept only the in-frame ones, dropping some. Counted here are some 130,000 clones, about 8.9% occurring once; the ten biggest clones make up 1.8%. V was shortened by 3 bases and J by 8 bases, with 13 bases between the two germline ends. The CDR3 sequence is 14 residues long. The germline CDR1 and CDR2 sequences are LNHDA and SQIVND (reference sequence). The entry originates in a study of cytomegalovirus exposure and HLA in healthy donors. Study details: Roughly 180 million T cells yielded under 130 million unique TCR beta sequences in earlier analysis. Tens of millions of unique TCR sequences came from HLA-typed donors in an early release.

The chain joins TRBV19 to TRBJ2-2, with a tentative D call TRBD1 (5 bases). This clonotype was obtained from a man aged 45-60 years in good health and CMV-seronegative. Sequencing used PBMCs. The CDR3 region is CASSIVPGSGELFF. CDR3 nucleotide sequence: TGTGCCAGTAGTATCGTCCCAGGGTCTGGGGAGCTGTTTTTT.